This record covers a single T cell receptor beta chain. Its antigen is unknown. The data stem from a study of radiation and T cells in renal cell carcinoma. Study-wide findings and caveats: From baseline, blood top tumor clonotypes peaked at 2 weeks post-radiation.

Time point denoted: baseline pretreatment blood. Treatment described: 15 Gy SBRT to primary tumor, nephrectomy 4 weeks later. After SBRT, blood was collected at 2 and 4 weeks, plus baseline. Measured with immunoSEQ multiplex PCR; TCRdb has only the in-frame clones, and not every one. The table records roughly 120,000 clones, roughly four fifths of them present only once. CDR3 length: 15 residues. Germline V gene sequence: CDR1 SGHKS, CDR2 YYEKEE (reference sequence). Trimming pared 1 base from V and 0 bases from J, leaving 10 bases between. The specimen comprised blood, sampled from a patient whose treatment included radiotherapy and nephrectomy. The sequence was collected from a woman aged 55-69 years with renal cell carcinoma. The V and J genes are TRBV5-5 and TRBJ1-2; D gene uncertain. The CDR3 nucleotides read TGTGCCAGCAGCTTGAACAGATTAGCTAACTATGGCTACACCTTC. Translating it yields CASSLNRLANYGYTF.